This T cell receptor beta chain was sequenced during a study of cytomegalovirus exposure and HLA in healthy donors. Study-wide points: TCR beta chains numbering roughly 150 were designated cytomegalovirus-associated.

13 Jbeta primers and 60 Vbeta primers were used for the PCR. Clones were sequenced by immunoSEQ multiplex PCR, and TCRdb holds only the in-frame ones, with some missing. This sample has approximately 150,000 clones, with 65% to 85% found just once. About this clone itself: Its target is unknown.

In germline, CDR1 is SGHTA, CDR2 FQGNSA. The CDR3 contains 15 residues. Trimming removed 5 bases at V and 9 bases at J, with 20 bases between. This sequence joins TRBV7-2 and TRBJ2-1; D possibly corresponds to TRBD2 (7 bases). Material: PBMCs. This sequence was found in a woman aged 30 to 39 in good health and CMV-seropositive. CDR3 nucleotides: TGTGCCAGCAGCACAATGGGGGCGGGGGTTGGTGAGCAGTTCTTC. Protein: CASSTMGAGVGEQFF.